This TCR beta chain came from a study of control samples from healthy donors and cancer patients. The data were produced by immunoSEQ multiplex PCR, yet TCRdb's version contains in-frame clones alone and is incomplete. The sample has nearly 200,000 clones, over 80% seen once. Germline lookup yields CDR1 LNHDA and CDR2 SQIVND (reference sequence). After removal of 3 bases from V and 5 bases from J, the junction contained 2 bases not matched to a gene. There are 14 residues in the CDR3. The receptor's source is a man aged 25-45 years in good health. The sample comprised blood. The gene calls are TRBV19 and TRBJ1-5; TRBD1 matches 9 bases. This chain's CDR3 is CASSMGQGYQPQHF. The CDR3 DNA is TGTGCCAGTAGTATGGGACAGGGCTATCAGCCCCAGCATTTT.